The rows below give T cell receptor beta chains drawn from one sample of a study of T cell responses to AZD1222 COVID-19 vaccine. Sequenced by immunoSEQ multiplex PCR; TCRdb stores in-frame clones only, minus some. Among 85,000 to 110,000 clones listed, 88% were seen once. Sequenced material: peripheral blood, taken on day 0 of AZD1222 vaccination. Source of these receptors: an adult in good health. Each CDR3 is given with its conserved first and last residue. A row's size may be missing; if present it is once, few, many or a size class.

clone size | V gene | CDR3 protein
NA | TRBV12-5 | CASVPADLYGYTF
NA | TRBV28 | CASLYLDRGRSPYGYTF
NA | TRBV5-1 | CASSLAPGIGNTIYF
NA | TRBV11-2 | CASSSTGVAGAYEQYF
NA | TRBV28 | CASTPHRIDYEQYF
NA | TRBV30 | CAWTTTGGRGNQPQHF
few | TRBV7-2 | CASSLAGTFYEQYF
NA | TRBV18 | CASSPQPGDEQFF
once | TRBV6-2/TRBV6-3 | CASSLGDGEVGNAPQHF
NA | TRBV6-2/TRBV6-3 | CASSLTVSNQPQHF
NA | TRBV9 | CASSPPTSGGTDTQYF
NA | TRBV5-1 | CASGPLGASETQYF
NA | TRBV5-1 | CASSLGTGVGYTF
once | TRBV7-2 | CASSLFDRANTGELFF
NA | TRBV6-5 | CASSLDTNLNTEAFF
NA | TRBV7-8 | CASSLRWGANYGYTF
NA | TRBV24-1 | CATSDRQGAPGTGELFF
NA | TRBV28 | CASSLAGTGAEAFF
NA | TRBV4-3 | CASSQDLSSGSGEQFF
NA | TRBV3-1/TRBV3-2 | CASSRQGNYEQYF
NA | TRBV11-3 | CASSLEGTAGELFF
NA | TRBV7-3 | CASSLTGELETQYF
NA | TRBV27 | CASSGQGVTGELFF
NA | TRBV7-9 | CASSLGHLNTEAFF
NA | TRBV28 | CASSRSGWRTYEQYF
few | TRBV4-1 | CASRSRDREGYEQYF
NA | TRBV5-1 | CASSPTTTGGSSEAFF
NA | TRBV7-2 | CASSLGSRSVSNGYTF
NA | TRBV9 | CATTSGGSTDTQYF
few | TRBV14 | CASSQLAGGGSYEQYF
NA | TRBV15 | CATSSASGGRYNEQFF
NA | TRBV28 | CASTLRDRGVGQVKNIQYF
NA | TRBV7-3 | CASSPSGGYGYTF
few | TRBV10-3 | CAISDPLAGAVDTQYF